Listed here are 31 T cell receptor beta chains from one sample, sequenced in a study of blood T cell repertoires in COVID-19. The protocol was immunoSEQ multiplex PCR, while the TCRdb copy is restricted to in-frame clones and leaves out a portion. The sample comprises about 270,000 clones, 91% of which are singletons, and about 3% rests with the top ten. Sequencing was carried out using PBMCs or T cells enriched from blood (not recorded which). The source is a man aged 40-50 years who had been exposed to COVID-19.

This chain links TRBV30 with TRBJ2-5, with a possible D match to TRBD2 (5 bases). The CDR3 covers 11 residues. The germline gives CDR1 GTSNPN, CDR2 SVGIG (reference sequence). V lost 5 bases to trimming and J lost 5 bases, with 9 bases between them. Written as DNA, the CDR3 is TGTGCCTGGGGAGGAGGTGAGACCCAGTACTTC. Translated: CAWGGGETQYF.

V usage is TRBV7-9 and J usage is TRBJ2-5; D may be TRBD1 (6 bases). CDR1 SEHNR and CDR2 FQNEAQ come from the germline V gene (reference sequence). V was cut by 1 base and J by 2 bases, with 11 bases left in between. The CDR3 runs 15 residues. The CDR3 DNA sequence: TGTGCCAGCAGCTTAGGAGAGGGGGTACAAGAGACCCAGTACTTC. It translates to CASSLGEGVQETQYF.

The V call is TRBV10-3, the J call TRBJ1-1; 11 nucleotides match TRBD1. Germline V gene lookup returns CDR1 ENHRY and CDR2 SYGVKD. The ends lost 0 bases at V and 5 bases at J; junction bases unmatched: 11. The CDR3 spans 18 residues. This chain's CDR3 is CAISESKTFGTGGTEAFF. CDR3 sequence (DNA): TGTGCCATCAGTGAGTCTAAAACGTTCGGGACAGGGGGTACTGAAGCTTTCTTT.

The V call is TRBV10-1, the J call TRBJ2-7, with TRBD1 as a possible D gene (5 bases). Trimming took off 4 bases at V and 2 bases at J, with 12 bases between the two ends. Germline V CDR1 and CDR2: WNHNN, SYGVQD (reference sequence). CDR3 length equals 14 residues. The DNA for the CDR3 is TGCGCCAGCAGTGTAGGTGGACAAACCTACGAGCAGTACTTC. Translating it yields CASSVGGQTYEQYF.

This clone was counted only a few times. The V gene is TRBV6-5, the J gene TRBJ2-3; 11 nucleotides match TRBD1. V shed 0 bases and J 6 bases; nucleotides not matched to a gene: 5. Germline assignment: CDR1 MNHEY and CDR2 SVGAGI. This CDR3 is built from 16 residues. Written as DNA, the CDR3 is TGTGCCAGCAGTTACTCGGCAGGACAGGGGGCGGATACGCAGTATTTT. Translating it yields CASSYSAGQGADTQYF.

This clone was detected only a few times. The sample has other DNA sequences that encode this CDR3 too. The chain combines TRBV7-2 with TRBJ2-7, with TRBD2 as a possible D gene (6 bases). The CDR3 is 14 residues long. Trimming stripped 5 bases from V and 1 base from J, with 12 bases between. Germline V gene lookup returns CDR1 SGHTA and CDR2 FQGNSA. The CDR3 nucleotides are TGTGCCAGCAGCCCTGGGACTGGGTCCTACGAGCAGTACTTC. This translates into CASSPGTGSYEQYF.

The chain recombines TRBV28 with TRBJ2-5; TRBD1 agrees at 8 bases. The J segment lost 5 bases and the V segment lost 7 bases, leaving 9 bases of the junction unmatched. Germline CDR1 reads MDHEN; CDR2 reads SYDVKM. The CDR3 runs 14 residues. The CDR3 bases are TGTGCCAGCAAGGCGACAGGGGCGATGGAGACCCAGTACTTC. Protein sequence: CASKATGAMETQYF.

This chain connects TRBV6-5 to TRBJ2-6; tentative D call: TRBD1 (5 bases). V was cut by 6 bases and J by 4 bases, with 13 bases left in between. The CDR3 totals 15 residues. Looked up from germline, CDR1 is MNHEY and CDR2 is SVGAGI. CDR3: CASSHTGSGANVLTF. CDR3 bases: TGTGCCAGCAGCCATACAGGATCCGGGGCCAACGTCCTGACTTTC.

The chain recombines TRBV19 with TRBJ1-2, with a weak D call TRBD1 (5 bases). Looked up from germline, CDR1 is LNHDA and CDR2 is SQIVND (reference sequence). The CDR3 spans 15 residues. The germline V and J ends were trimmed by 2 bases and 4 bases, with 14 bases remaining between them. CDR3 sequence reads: CASSIRGDFFYGYTF. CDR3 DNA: TGTGCCAGTAGTATACGGGGGGACTTTTTCTATGGCTACACCTTC.

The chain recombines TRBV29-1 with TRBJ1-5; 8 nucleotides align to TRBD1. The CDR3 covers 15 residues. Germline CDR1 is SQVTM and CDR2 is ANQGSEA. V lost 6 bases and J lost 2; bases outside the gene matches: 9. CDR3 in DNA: TGCAGCGTCCTAACCGACAGGGGCGGCAATCAGCCCCAGCATTTT. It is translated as CSVLTDRGGNQPQHF.

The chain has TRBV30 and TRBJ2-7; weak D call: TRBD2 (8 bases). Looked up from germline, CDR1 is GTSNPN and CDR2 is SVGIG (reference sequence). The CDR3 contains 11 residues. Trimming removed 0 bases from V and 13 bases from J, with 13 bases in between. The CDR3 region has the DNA TGTGCCTGGAGTGTCGGGAGGGGGCCCTACTTC. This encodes CAWSVGRGPYF.

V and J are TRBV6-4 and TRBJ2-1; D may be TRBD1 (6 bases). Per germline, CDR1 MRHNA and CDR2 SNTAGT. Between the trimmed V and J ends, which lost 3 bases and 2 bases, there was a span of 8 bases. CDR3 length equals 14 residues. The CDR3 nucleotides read TGTGCCAGCAGTGAACAGGGACCCTACAATGAGCAGTTCTTC. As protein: CASSEQGPYNEQFF.

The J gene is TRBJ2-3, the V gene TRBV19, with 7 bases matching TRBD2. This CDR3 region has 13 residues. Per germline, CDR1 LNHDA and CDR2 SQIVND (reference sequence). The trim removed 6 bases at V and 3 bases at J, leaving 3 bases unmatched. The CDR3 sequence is CASRREVTDTQYF. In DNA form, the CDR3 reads TGTGCCAGTAGACGGGAGGTGACAGATACGCAGTATTTT.

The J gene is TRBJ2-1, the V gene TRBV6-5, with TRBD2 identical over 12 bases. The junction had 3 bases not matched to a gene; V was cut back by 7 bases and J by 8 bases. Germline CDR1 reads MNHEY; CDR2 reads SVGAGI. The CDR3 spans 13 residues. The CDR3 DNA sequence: TGTGCCAGCACTGGGACTAGCGGGTATGAGCAGTTCTTC. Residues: CASTGTSGYEQFF.

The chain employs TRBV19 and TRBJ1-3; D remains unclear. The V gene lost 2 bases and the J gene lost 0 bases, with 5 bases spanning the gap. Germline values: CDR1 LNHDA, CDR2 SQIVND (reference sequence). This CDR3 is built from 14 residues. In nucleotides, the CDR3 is TGTGCCAGTAGTATATACGGCTCTGGAAACACCATATATTTT. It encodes CASSIYGSGNTIYF.

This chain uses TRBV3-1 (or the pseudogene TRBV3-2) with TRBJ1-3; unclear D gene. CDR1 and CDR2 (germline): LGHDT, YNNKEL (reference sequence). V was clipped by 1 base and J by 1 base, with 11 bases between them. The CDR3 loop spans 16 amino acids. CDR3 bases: TGTGCCAGCAGCCAAGTAAGGAGGAAGTCTGGAAACACCATATATTTT. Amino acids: CASSQVRRKSGNTIYF.

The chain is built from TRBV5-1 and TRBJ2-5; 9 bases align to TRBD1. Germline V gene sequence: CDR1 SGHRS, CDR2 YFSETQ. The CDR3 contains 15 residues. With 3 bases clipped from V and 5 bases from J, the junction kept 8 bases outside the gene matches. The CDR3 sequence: CASSSRQGVWETQYF. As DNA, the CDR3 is TGCGCCAGCAGCTCACGACAGGGGGTATGGGAGACCCAGTACTTC.

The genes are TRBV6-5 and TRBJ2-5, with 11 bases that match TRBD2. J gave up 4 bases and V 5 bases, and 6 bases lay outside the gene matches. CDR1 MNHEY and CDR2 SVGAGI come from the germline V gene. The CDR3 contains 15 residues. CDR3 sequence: CASSTLAGAPETQYF. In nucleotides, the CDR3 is TGTGCCAGCAGTACACTAGCGGGAGCCCCAGAGACCCAGTACTTC.

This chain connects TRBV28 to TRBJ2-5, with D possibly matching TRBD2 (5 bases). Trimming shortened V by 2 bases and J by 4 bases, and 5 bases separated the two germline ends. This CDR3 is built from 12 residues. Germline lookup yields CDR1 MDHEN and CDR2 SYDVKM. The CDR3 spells CASSLRGETQYF. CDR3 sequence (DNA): TGTGCCAGCAGTTTACGGGGAGAGACCCAGTACTTC.

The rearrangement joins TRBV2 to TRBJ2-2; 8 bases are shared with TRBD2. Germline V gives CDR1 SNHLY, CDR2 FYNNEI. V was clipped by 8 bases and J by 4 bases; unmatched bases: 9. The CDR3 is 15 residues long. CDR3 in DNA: TGTGCCAGCGTAGGAGCGGGGGCGAGCACCGGGGAGCTGTTTTTT. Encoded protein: CASVGAGASTGELFF.

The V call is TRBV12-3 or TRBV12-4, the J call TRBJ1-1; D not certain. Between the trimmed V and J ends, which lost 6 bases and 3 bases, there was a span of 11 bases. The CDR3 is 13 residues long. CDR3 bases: TGTGCCAGCAGGTCTGGGAGTGACACTGAAGCTTTCTTT. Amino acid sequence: CASRSGSDTEAFF.

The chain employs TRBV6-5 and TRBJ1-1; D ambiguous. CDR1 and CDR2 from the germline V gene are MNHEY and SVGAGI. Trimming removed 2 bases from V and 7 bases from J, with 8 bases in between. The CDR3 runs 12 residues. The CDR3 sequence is CASSYQSREAFF. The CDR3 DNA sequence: TGTGCCAGCAGTTACCAGTCCCGTGAAGCTTTCTTT.

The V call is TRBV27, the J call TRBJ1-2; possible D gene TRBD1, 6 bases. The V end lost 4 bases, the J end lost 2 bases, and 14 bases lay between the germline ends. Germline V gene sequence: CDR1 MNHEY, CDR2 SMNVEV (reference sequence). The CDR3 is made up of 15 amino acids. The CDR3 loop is CASSSPIRGNYGYTF. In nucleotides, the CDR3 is TGTGCCAGCAGTTCTCCAATCAGGGGAAACTATGGCTACACCTTC.

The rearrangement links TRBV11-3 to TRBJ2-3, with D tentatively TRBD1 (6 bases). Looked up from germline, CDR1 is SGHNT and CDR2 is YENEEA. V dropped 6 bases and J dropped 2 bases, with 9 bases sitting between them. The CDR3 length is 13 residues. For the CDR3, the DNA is TGTGCCAGCAGGGGGGCGTTCACAGATACGCAGTATTTT. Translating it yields CASRGAFTDTQYF.

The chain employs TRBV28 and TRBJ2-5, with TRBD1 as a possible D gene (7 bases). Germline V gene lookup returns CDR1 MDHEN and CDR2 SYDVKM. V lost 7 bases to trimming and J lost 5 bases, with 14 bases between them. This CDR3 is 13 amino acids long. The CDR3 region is CASTDRAGETQYF. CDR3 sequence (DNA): TGTGCCAGCACTGACAGGGCGGGGGAGACCCAGTACTTC.

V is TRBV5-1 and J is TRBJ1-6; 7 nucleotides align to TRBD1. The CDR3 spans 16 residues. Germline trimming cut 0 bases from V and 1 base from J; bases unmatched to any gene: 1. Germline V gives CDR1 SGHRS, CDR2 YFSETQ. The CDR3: CASSLETGSYNSPLHF. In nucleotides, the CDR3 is TGCGCCAGCAGCTTGGAGACAGGGTCCTATAATTCACCCCTCCACTTT. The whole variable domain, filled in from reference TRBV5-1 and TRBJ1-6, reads KAGVTQTPRYLIKTRGQQVTLSCSPISGHRSVSWYQQTPGQGLQFLFEYFSETQRNKGNFPGRFSGRQFSNSRSEMNVSTLELGDSALYLCASSLETGSYNSPLHFGNGTRLTVT.

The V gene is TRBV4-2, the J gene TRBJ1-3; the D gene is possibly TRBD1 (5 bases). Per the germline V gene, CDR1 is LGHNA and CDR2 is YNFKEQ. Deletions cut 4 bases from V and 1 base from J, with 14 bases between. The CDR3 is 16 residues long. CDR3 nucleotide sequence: TGTGCCAGCAGCCCTAAAACCGGGGGTTCTGGAAACACCATATATTTT. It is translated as CASSPKTGGSGNTIYF.

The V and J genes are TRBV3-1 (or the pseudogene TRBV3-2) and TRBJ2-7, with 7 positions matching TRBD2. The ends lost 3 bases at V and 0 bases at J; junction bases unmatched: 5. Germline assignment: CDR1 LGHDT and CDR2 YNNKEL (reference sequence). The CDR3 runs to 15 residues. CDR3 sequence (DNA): TGTGCCAGCAGCCAGGCAGCGGGAAGCTCCTACGAGCAGTACTTC. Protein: CASSQAAGSSYEQYF.

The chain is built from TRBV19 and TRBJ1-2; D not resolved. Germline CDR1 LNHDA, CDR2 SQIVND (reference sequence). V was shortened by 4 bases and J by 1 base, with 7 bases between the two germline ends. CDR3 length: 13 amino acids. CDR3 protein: CASSKGGNYGYTF. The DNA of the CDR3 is TGTGCCAGTAGTAAAGGCGGTAACTATGGCTACACCTTC.

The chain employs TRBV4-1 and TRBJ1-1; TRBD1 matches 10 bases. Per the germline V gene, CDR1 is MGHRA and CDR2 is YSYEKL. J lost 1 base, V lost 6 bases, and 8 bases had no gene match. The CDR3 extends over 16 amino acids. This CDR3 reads CASRHGTGAGNTEAFF. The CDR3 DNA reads TGCGCCAGCAGACACGGGACAGGGGCGGGGAACACTGAAGCTTTCTTT.

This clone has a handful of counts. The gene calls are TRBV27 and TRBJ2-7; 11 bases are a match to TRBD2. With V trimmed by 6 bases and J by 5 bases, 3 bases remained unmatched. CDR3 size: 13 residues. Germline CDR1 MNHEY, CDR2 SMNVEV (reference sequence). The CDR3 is CASRRLAGNEQYF. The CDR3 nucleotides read TGTGCCAGCAGGAGACTAGCGGGGAACGAGCAGTACTTC.